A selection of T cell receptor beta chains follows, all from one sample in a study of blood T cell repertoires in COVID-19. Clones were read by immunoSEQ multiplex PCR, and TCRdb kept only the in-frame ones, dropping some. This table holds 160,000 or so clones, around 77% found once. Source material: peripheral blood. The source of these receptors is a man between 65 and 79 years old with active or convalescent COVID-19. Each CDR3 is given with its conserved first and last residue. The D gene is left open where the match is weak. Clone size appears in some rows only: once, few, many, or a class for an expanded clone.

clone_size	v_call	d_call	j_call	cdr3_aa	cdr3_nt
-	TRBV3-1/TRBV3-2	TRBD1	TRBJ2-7	CASSFRQGVHEQYF	TGTGCCAGCAGCTTCAGACAGGGGGTCCACGAGCAGTACTTC
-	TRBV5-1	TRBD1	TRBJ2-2	CASSSQGDGELFF	TGCGCCAGCAGCTCCCAGGGGGACGGGGAGCTGTTTTTT
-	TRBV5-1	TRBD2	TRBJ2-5	CASSLTASGRAETQYF	TGCGCCAGCAGCTTGACAGCTAGCGGGAGAGCGGAGACCCAGTACTTC
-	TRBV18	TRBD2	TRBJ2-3	CASSPPGLAGGDTQYF	TGTGCCAGCTCACCACCGGGACTAGCGGGCGGAGATACGCAGTATTTT
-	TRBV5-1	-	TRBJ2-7	CASSSGRGSSYEQYF	TGCGCCAGCAGCTCGGGGAGGGGGAGCTCCTACGAGCAGTACTTC
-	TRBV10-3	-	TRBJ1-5	CAISAIREYPQHF	TGTGCCATCAGCGCAATCCGGGAGTACCCCCAGCATTTT
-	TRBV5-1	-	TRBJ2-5	CASSLEEDRQETQYF	TGCGCCAGCAGCTTGGAAGAGGACAGACAAGAGACCCAGTACTTC
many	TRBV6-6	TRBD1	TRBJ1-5	CASSPPGQGSRQPQHF	TGTGCCAGCAGTCCACCGGGACAGGGGTCCAGACAGCCCCAGCATTTT
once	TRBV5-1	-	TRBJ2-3	CASSLEGVTDTQYF	TGCGCCAGCAGTCTTGAGGGGGTCACAGATACGCAGTATTTT
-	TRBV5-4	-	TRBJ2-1	CASSYGDSGNNEQFF	TGTGCCAGCAGCTACGGTGATAGCGGAAACAATGAGCAGTTCTTC
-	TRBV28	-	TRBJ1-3	CASSPSPAGKGNTIYF	TGTGCCAGCAGTCCCTCCCCTGCAGGGAAGGGAAACACCATATATTTT
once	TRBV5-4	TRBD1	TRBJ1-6	CASSLEVGTGIGHSPLHF	TGTGCCAGCAGCTTGGAGGTGGGGACAGGTATTGGACATTCACCCCTCCACTTT
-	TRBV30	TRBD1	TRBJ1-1	CAWTGGQGVPEAFF	TGTGCCTGGACAGGAGGACAGGGGGTACCTGAAGCTTTCTTT
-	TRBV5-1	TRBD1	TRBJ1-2	CASSRTGAIYGYTF	TGCGCCAGCAGCCGGACAGGGGCAATCTATGGCTACACCTTC
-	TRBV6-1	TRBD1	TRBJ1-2	CASSEPDRGPGGYTF	TGTGCCAGCAGTGAGCCAGACAGGGGGCCGGGAGGCTACACCTTC
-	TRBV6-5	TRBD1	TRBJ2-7	CAMERQGIYEQYF	TGTGCCATGGAGCGACAGGGGATCTACGAGCAGTACTTC
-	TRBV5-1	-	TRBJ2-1	CASSLELDNEQFF	TGCGCCAGCAGCTTGGAACTAGACAATGAGCAGTTCTTC
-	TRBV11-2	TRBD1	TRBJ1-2	CASSSEDRGDGYTF	TGTGCCAGCAGCTCTGAGGACAGGGGCGATGGCTACACCTTC
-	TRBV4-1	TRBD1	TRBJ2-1	CASSQDLGQRSSYNEQLF	TGCGCCAGCAGCCAAGATTTGGGACAGAGAAGCTCCTACAATGAGCAGCTCTTC
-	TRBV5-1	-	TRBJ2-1	CASSGGAASSYNEQFF	TGCGCCAGCAGCGGGGGGGCCGCGAGCTCCTACAATGAGCAGTTCTTC
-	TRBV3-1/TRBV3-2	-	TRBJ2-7	CASSQNGDYEQYF	TGTGCCAGCAGCCAAAACGGGGACTACGAGCAGTACTTC
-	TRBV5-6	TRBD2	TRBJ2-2	CASSLYAGRGDTGELFF	TGTGCCAGCAGCTTGTACGCAGGCCGGGGGGACACCGGGGAGCTGTTTTTT
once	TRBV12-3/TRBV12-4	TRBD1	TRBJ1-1	CASSLRGQPEAFF	TGTGCCAGCAGTTTAAGGGGACAGCCTGAAGCTTTCTTT
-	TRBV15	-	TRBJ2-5	CATSREWQAGETQYF	TGTGCCACCAGCAGAGAATGGCAGGCCGGAGAGACCCAGTACTTC
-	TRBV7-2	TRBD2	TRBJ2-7	CASSEGLAGGNKQYF	TGTGCCAGCAGCGAGGGACTAGCGGGGGGGAATAAGCAGTACTTC
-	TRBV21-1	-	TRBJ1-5	CARPTTGFSNQPQHF	TGTGCCAGACCAACTACAGGGTTCAGCAATCAGCCCCAGCATTTT
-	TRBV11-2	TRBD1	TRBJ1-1	CASSLDRGRTEAFF	TGTGCCAGCAGCCTTGACAGGGGGAGAACTGAAGCTTTCTTT
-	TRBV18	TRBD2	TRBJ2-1	CASSLPLGLAGGHNEQFF	TGTGCCAGCTCACTACCCTTGGGGCTAGCGGGAGGTCACAATGAGCAGTTCTTC
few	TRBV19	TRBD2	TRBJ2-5	CASSFQRAGARGETQYF	TGTGCCAGTAGTTTCCAGCGAGCGGGGGCCAGAGGGGAGACCCAGTACTTC
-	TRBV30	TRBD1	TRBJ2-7	CASWGDRGNSYEQYF	TGTGCCTCCTGGGGGGACAGGGGAAATTCCTACGAGCAGTACTTC
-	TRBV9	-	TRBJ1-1	CASSAQTGSAEAFF	TGTGCCAGCAGCGCCCAGACAGGCAGCGCTGAAGCTTTCTTT
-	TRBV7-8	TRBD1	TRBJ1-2	CASKKGGTANYGYTF	TGTGCCAGCAAAAAAGGGGGGACAGCAAACTATGGCTACACCTTC
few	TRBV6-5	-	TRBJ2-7	CASTSSGVSSYEQYF	TGTGCCAGCACCTCCTCCGGGGTGAGCTCCTACGAGCAGTACTTC
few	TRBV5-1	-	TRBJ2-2	CASSFTHTGTDGELFF	TGCGCCAGCAGCTTCACCCATACAGGGACGGACGGGGAGCTGTTTTTT
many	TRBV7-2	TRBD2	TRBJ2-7	CASSPWRRGARYEQYF	TGTGCCAGCAGCCCATGGCGGCGGGGGGCCCGCTACGAGCAGTACTTC
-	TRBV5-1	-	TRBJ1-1	CASSLGAGNTEAFF	TGCGCCAGCAGCTTGGGGGCAGGGAACACTGAAGCTTTCTTT
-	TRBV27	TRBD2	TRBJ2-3	CASSPYLAGGGSDTQYF	TGTGCCAGCAGTCCGTACCTTGCGGGAGGGGGGTCAGATACGCAGTATTTT
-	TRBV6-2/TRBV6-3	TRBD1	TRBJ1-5	CASSYRTGGASNQPQHF	TGTGCCAGCAGTTACAGGACAGGGGGCGCGAGCAATCAGCCCCAGCATTTT
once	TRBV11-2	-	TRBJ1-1	CASSPSGTFNGAFF	TGTGCCAGCAGCCCCTCCGGGACATTCAACGGAGCTTTCTTT
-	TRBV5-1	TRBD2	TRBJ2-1	CASSLGLADPSYNEQFF	TGCGCCAGCAGCTTGGGACTAGCGGACCCCTCCTACAATGAGCAGTTCTTC
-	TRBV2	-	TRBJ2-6	CASSEPGHNSGANVLTF	TGTGCCAGCAGTGAGCCGGGACACAACTCTGGGGCCAACGTCCTGACTTTC
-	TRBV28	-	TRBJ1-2	CASNRMGYGYTF	TGTGCCAGCAACAGGATGGGATATGGCTACACCTTC
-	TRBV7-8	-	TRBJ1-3	CASSLAPGDTIYF	TGTGCCAGCAGCTTAGCTCCAGGGGACACCATATATTTT
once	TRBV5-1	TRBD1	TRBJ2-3	CASSLRQGARDTQYF	TGCGCCAGCAGCTTGCGACAGGGGGCCAGGGATACGCAGTATTTT
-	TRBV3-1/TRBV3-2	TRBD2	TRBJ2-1	CASSQGLAGGLEQFF	TGTGCCAGCAGCCAAGGACTAGCGGGAGGTCTTGAGCAGTTCTTC
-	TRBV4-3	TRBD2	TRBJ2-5	CASSQDLIGGGRQETQYF	TGCGCCAGCAGCCAAGATCTCATCGGGGGGGGGCGTCAAGAGACCCAGTACTTC
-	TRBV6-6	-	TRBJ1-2	CASSYGQEYGYTF	TGTGCCAGCAGTTACGGACAAGAATATGGCTACACCTTC
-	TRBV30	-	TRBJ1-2	CAWSRQEWSYTF	TGTGCCTGGAGCCGACAGGAATGGAGCTACACCTTC
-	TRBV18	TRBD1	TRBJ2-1	CASSPGTGNYNEQFF	TGTGCCAGCTCACCTGGGACAGGGAACTACAATGAGCAGTTCTTC
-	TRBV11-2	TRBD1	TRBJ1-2	CASRKPGTGDRYGYTF	TGTGCCAGCAGAAAACCAGGGACAGGGGACCGCTATGGCTACACCTTC
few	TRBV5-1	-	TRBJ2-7	CASSQDTGYEQYF	TGCGCCAGCAGCCAGGATACAGGCTACGAGCAGTACTTC
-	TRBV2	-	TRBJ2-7	CASSVREQYF	TGTGCCAGCAGTGTGCGCGAGCAGTACTTC